This T cell receptor beta chain was retrieved from a study of beta chain features in type 1 diabetes. Whole-study results and caveats: Any PCR bias toward short templates would affect both groups alike. Type 1 diabetes patients had moderately but significantly shorter TCRB CDR3s in all four CD4+ subsets.

This clone came up a few times. Antigen: not known. As every portion of the isolated RNA was reverse transcribed, the sequencing read expressed TCRB transcripts. Sequencing was performed with immunoSEQ multiplex PCR; in TCRdb, only in-frame clones are kept and a portion is missing. The top ten hold just under 0.04% of the sample, which has over 650,000 clones, around 15% seen once. V trimming: 6 bases; J trimming: 6 bases; junction bases outside the gene matches: 6. Germline CDR1 and CDR2: SNHLY and FYNNEI. The CDR3 length is 14 residues. The collection from each donor was one heparinised blood draw averaging approximately 110 mL.

The sequence was obtained from a man between 18 and 35 years old with type 1 diabetes. The sequencing sample was made of naive CD4+ T cells from blood. This chain links TRBV2 with TRBJ2-1; TRBD2 aligns across 9 bases. CDR3 amino acids: CASRGLAESNEQFF. Written as DNA, the CDR3 is TGTGCCAGCAGGGGACTAGCCGAAAGCAATGAGCAGTTCTTC.